This TCR beta chain was captured in a study of T cell responses to AZD1222 COVID-19 vaccine. General study points: Vaccine-associated CD4 TCRs spanned spike, dominant at 160-218 and 743-854.

Assay used: immunoSEQ multiplex PCR; TCRdb lists only in-frame clones, some missing. In the table there are approximately 150,000 clones, about nine tenths of which are singletons. Comment on this clone: The antigen is not known.

The J segment lost 7 bases and the V segment lost 5 bases, leaving 9 bases of the junction unmatched. Germline CDR1 reads MNHNY; CDR2 reads SVGAGI (reference sequence). This CDR3 region has 16 residues. The rearrangement joins TRBV6-6 to TRBJ2-1; 12 bases line up with TRBD1. The sequence was obtained from an adult in good health. The sequences come from peripheral blood, collected on day 0 of AZD1222 vaccination. The CDR3 region is CASSLPRGQGANEQFF. DNA of the CDR3: TGTGCCAGCAGTCTACCTCGGGGACAGGGGGCGAATGAGCAGTTCTTC.